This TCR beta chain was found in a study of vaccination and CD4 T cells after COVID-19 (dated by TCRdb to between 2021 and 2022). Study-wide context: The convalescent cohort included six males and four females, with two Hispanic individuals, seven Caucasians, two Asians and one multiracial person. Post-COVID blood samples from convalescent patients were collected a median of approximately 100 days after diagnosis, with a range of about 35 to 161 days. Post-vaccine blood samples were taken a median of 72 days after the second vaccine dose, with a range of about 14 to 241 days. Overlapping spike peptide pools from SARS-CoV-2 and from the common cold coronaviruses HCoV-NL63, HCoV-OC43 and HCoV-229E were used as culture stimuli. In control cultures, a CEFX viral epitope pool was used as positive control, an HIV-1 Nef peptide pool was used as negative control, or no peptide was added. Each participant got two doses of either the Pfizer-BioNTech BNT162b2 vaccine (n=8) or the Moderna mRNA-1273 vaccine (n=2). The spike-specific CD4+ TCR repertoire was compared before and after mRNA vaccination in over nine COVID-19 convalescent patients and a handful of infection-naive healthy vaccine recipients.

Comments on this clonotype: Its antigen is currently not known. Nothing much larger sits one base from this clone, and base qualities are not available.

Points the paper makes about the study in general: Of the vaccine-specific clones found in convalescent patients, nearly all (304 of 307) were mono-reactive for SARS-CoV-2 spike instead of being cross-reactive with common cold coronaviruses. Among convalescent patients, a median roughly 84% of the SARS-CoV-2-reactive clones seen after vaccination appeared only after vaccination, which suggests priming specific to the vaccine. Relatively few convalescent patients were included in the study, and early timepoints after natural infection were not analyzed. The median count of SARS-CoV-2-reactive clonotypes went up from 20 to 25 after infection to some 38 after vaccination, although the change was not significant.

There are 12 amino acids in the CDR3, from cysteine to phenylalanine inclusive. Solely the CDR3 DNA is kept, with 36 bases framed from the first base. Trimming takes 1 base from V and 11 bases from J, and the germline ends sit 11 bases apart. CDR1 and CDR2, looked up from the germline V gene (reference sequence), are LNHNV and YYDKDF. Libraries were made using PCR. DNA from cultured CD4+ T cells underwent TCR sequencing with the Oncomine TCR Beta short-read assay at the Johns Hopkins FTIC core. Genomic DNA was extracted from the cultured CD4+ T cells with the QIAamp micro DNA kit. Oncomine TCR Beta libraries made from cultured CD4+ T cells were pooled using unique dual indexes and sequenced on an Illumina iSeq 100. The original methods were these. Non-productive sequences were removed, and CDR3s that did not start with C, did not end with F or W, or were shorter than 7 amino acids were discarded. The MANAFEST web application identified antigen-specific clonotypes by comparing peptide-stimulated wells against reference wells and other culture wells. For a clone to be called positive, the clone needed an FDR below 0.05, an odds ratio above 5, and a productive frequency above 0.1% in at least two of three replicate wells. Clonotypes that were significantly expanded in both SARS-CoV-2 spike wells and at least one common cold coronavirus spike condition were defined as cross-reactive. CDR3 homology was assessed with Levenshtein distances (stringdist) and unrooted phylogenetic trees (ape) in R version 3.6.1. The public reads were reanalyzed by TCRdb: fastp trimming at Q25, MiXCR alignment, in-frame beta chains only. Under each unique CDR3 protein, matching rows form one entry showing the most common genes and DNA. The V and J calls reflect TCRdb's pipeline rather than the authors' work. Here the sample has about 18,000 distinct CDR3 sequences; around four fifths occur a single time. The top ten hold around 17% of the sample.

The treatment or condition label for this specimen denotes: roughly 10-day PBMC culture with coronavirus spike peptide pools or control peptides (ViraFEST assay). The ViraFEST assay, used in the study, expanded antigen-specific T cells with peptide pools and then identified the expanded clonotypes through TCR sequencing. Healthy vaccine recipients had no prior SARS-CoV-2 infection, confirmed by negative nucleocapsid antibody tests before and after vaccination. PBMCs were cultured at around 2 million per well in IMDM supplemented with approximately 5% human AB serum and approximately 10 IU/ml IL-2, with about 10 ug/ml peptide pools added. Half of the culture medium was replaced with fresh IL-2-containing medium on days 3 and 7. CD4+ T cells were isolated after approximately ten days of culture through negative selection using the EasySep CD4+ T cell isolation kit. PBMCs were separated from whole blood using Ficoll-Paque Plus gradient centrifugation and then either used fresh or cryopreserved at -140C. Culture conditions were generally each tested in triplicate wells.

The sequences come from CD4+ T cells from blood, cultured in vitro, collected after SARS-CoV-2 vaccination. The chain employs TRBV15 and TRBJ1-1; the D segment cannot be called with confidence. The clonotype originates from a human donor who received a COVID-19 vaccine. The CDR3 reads CATSRVPAGAFF. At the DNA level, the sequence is TGTGCCACCAGCAGAGTTCCCGCGGGGGCTTTCTTT. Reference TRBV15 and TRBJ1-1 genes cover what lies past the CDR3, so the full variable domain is DAMVIQNPRYQVTQFGKPVTLSCSQTLNHNVMYWYQQKSSQAPKLLFHYYDKDFNNEADTPDNFQSRRPNTSFCFLDIRSPGLGDTAMYLCATSRVPAGAFFGQGTRLTVV.